One and the same sample provided the 25 T cell receptor beta chains below, sequenced in a study of T cells in Graves' hyperthyroidism and ophthalmopathy. Authors of the study amplified TCR beta CDR3 regions from RNA transcripts. Primed by the HTBI set, a first-round RT-PCR was run on the TCR CDR3. TCRdb itself ran the multiplex PCR reads through MiXCR, one entry per CDR3 protein. This sample has roughly 200,000 distinct CDR3 sequences, with about 16% found just once. Source material: blood. The receptor source for this set is a man aged 40-49 years with Graves' hyperthyroidism.

The rearrangement links TRBV12-5 to TRBJ1-3; no definite D call. The CDR3 runs to 12 residues. Trimming removed 1 base at V and 3 bases at J, with 1 base between. The germline V gene has CDR1 LGHNT and CDR2 FRNRAP. CDR3 sequence: CASGLDGNTIYF. The CDR3 bases are TGTGCTAGTGGTTTGGATGGAAACACCATATATTTT.

This clonotype was seen a handful of times. V and J are TRBV6-1 and TRBJ1-2, with D possibly being TRBD1 (5 bases). CDR1 MNHNS and CDR2 SASEGT come from the germline V gene. The CDR3 extends over 14 amino acids. Deletions cut 3 bases from V and 3 bases from J, with 11 bases between. Here the CDR3 DNA reads TGTGCCAGCAGTGAGGGGGAGAGGGACTATGGCTACACCTTC. It is translated as CASSEGERDYGYTF.

The sample holds many counts of this clonotype. This rearrangement joins TRBV3-1 to TRBJ2-3; D tentatively reads TRBD1 or TRBD2 (6 bases each). CDR3 length equals 19 residues. The V end was cut by 4 bases, the J end by 2 bases, with 25 bases between. Germline V lookup: CDR1 LGHDT, CDR2 YNNKEL (reference sequence). CDR3 protein: CASSPFRGLKAVLTDTQYF. Here the CDR3 DNA reads TGTGCCAGCAGCCCATTCCGGGGGCTCAAGGCAGTGCTCACAGATACGCAGTATTTT.

At least ten counts were recorded for this clonotype. The chain links TRBV15 to TRBJ2-7; 7 bases are a match to TRBD2. CDR1 and CDR2 (germline): LNHNV, YYDKDF (reference sequence). The CDR3 has 15 amino acids. Trimming at V came to 1 base and at J to 1 base, leaving 4 bases not matched to a gene. CDR3 residues: CATSRGGGPSYEQYF. CDR3 coding DNA: TGTGCCACCAGCAGAGGGGGGGGACCATCCTACGAGCAGTACTTC.

The sample holds a few counts of this clonotype. V usage is TRBV24-1 and J usage is TRBJ2-5; D is unresolved. Trimming pared 4 bases from V and 4 bases from J, leaving 9 bases between. Looked up from germline, CDR1 is KGHDR and CDR2 is SFDVKD. This CDR3 is 13 amino acids long. CDR3 in amino acids: CATSDPGGETQYF. DNA for the CDR3: TGTGCCACCAGTGACCCGGGCGGAGAGACCCAGTACTTC.

This clonotype has ten or more counts. The J gene is TRBJ2-1, the V gene TRBV11-2, with D possibly called TRBD1 or TRBD2 (6 bases each). V lost 0 bases and J 3 bases, leaving 15 bases between the germline ends. The germline V gene has CDR1 SGHAT and CDR2 FQNNGV. The CDR3 runs to 17 residues. The CDR3 loop is CASSLDLGAGRYNEQFF. Here the CDR3 DNA reads TGTGCCAGCAGCTTAGACCTGGGGGCGGGACGCTACAATGAGCAGTTCTTC.

This clonotype showed up many times. V usage is TRBV30 and J usage is TRBJ1-4; 8 nucleotides match TRBD1. Germline loops: CDR1 GTSNPN, CDR2 SVGIG (reference sequence). The CDR3 is 15 residues long. With 1 base clipped from V and 3 bases from J, the junction kept 4 bases outside the gene matches. The CDR3 here is CAWSERTGPNEKLFF. The DNA of the CDR3 is TGTGCCTGGAGTGAAAGGACAGGGCCTAATGAAAAACTGTTTTTT.

The chain joins TRBV18 to TRBJ2-7; D remains ambiguous. CDR3 length: 15 residues. Trimming cost V 2 bases and J 3 bases, with 14 bases left between them. CDR1 is KGHSH, CDR2 LQKENI, per germline. The CDR3 DNA follows: TGTGCCAGCTCACCAGAACACAACACCTACTACGAGCAGTACTTC. Its protein product is CASSPEHNTYYEQYF.

This clonotype showed up many times. This chain connects TRBV7-8 to TRBJ1-4; D is perhaps TRBD1 (6 bases). Germline CDR1 is SGHVS and CDR2 is FQNEAQ. CDR3 length: 15 residues. Trimming cost V 1 base and J 5 bases, with 11 bases left between them. The CDR3: CASSLGRDTNEKLFF. The CDR3, as DNA: TGTGCCAGCAGCTTAGGACGGGACACGAATGAAAAACTGTTTTTT. Supplemented by reference TRBV7-8 and TRBJ1-4, the full variable domain reads GAGVSQSPRYKVAKRGQDVALRCDPISGHVSLFWYQQALGQGPEFLTYFQNEAQLDKSGLPSDRFFAERPEGSVSTLKIQRTQQEDSAVYLCASSLGRDTNEKLFFGSGTQLSVL.

At least ten counts were recorded for this clonotype. The chain recombines TRBV11-3 with TRBJ1-2; TRBD1 agrees at 9 bases. The trim removed 4 bases at V and 2 bases at J, leaving 8 bases unmatched. Looked up from germline, CDR1 is SGHNT and CDR2 is YENEEA. This CDR3 region has 16 residues. The CDR3 reads CASSSEWDRVNYGYTF. Written as DNA, the CDR3 is TGTGCCAGCAGCTCAGAATGGGACAGGGTGAACTATGGCTACACCTTC.

This clonotype was recorded at least ten times. The J gene is TRBJ1-6, the V gene TRBV20-1; 8 bases are a match to TRBD1. This CDR3 contains 14 residues. CDR1 and CDR2 (germline): DFQATT, SNEGSKA (reference sequence). The junction had 7 bases not matched to a gene; V was cut back by 3 bases and J by 9 bases. The CDR3 here is CSASASGGGSPLHF. CDR3 sequence (DNA): TGCAGTGCTAGCGCGTCAGGGGGCGGTTCACCCCTCCACTTT.

Many counts were recorded for this clonotype. This sequence joins TRBV20-1 and TRBJ2-7; 10 bases map to TRBD1. Germline-derived CDR1 and CDR2 are DFQATT and SNEGSKA (reference sequence). The CDR3 consists of 13 residues. Trimming at V came to 1 base and at J to 7 bases, leaving 4 bases not matched to a gene. This CDR3 is CSARGQGAREQYF. CDR3 bases: TGCAGTGCTAGAGGACAGGGGGCGCGAGAGCAGTACTTC.

This clonotype has at least ten counts. The chain has TRBV7-9 and TRBJ1-2; the D gene is possibly TRBD1 (6 bases). Trimming pared 7 bases from V and 4 bases from J, leaving 16 bases between. The CDR3 extends over 14 amino acids. Looked up from germline, CDR1 is SEHNR and CDR2 is FQNEAQ (reference sequence). CDR3 loop: CASIRDIGGYGYTF. The CDR3 coding sequence is TGTGCCAGCATCAGGGACATCGGGGGCTATGGCTACACCTTC. Drawing the rest from reference TRBV7-9 and TRBJ1-2, the complete variable domain is DTGVSQNPRHKITKRGQNVTFRCDPISEHNRLYWYRQTLGQGPEFLTYFQNEAQLEKSRLLSDRFSAERPKGSFSTLEIQRTEQGDSAMYLCASIRDIGGYGYTFGSGTRLTVV.

This clonotype was seen repeatedly, ten times or more. The gene calls are TRBV6-2 or TRBV6-3 and TRBJ2-7; 11 positions agree with TRBD1. This CDR3 has 16 amino acids. CDR1 is MNHEY and CDR2 is SVGEGT in the germline V gene. J gave up 6 bases and V 7 bases, and 14 bases lay outside the gene matches. DNA of the CDR3: TGTGCCAGCACCCCCCCCCCGGACAGGGGGCGAGGCGAGCAGTACTTC. It specifies CASTPPPDRGRGEQYF.

In its sample, this clonotype was seen many times. The chain carries TRBV3-1 and TRBJ2-2; no clear D. The CDR3 runs to 16 residues. Trimming took off 1 base at V and 0 bases at J, with 9 bases between the two ends. In germline, CDR1 is LGHDT, CDR2 YNNKEL (reference sequence). The CDR3 reads CASSQGIASNTGELFF. The CDR3 DNA follows: TGTGCCAGCAGCCAAGGAATCGCCTCGAACACCGGGGAGCTGTTTTTT.

This clonotype came up a few times. This rearrangement joins TRBV4-1 to TRBJ1-6, with 9 bases identical to TRBD1. The junction had 1 base not matched to a gene; V was cut back by 1 base and J by 3 bases. The CDR3 is 16 amino acids. Looked up from germline, CDR1 is MGHRA and CDR2 is YSYEKL. Written as DNA, the CDR3 is TGCGCCAGCAGCCAAGGACAGGGGGTCTATAATTCACCCCTCCACTTT. It codes for CASSQGQGVYNSPLHF.

This clonotype was recorded at least ten times. V and J are TRBV30 and TRBJ2-7; D may be TRBD1 (6 bases). Germline-derived CDR1 and CDR2 are GTSNPN and SVGIG (reference sequence). The CDR3 length is 12 residues. V dropped 2 bases and J dropped 6 bases, with 11 bases sitting between them. The CDR3 is CAWSLGTREQYF. The CDR3 DNA follows: TGTGCCTGGAGTCTCGGGACACGCGAGCAGTACTTC.

A word on this clonotype: A read error may be the cause here, since a much bigger clone is one base away. The chain has TRBV11-2 and TRBJ2-7; D is perhaps TRBD1 (6 bases). Per germline, CDR1 SGHAT and CDR2 FQNNGV. This CDR3 comprises 14 residues. Between the trimmed V and J ends, which lost 8 bases and 0 bases, there was a span of 14 bases. The CDR3 DNA reads as TGTGCCAGCCGACCGGGACACAGCTCCTACGAGCAGTACTTC. This sequence encodes CASRPGHSSYEQYF.

This clonotype was counted at least ten times. CDR3 DNA: TGTGCCAGCAGCGCCACACAAATCATGAACACTGAAGCTTTCTTT. Amino acid sequence: CASSATQIMNTEAFF. This chain joins TRBV7-9 and TRBJ1-1; D uncertain. Trimming cost V 5 bases and J 0 bases, with 13 bases left between them. CDR3 length equals 15 residues. The germline gives CDR1 SEHNR, CDR2 FQNEAQ (reference sequence).

This clonotype was detected only a few times. The chain employs TRBV6-2 or TRBV6-3 and TRBJ2-7; the D gene is possibly TRBD2 (5 bases). CDR1 is MNHEY and CDR2 is SVGEGT in the germline V gene. The ends were cut back, 6 bases at V and 5 bases at J, with 14 bases in the middle. The CDR3 covers 13 residues. CDR3 residues: CASSRVGVNEQYF. CDR3 DNA sequence: TGTGCCAGCAGCCGTGTCGGGGTTAACGAGCAGTACTTC.

This clonotype showed up many times. This chain connects TRBV2 to TRBJ2-2; D gene ambiguous. Germline V gives CDR1 SNHLY, CDR2 FYNNEI. This CDR3 region has 15 residues. With 4 bases removed from V and 1 base from J, the gap between germline ends came to 10 bases. The CDR3 bases are TGTGCCAGCAGTGTACCTTACAGGAACACCGGGGAGCTGTTTTTT. Residues: CASSVPYRNTGELFF.

This clonotype was counted ten times or more. The rearrangement links TRBV18 to TRBJ2-5, with D perhaps given as TRBD1 or TRBD2 (5 bases each). Trimming took 2 bases from V and 4 from J, leaving 11 bases between them. This CDR3 is built from 14 residues. Germline assignment: CDR1 KGHSH and CDR2 LQKENI. CDR3 sequence reads: CASSPIGDGETQYF. The DNA for the CDR3 is TGTGCCAGCTCACCAATTGGGGACGGAGAGACCCAGTACTTC.

For this clonotype: A single base separates this from a much larger clone, so it may be a read error. The CDR3 reads CSARGSQGVTYEQYF. In nucleotides, the CDR3 is TGCAGTGCCAGAGGCAGCCAGGGCGTTACCTACGAGCAGTACTTC. J is TRBJ2-7 and V is TRBV20-1, with a weak D call TRBD1 (5 bases). CDR1 DFQATT and CDR2 SNEGSKA come from the germline V gene (reference sequence). This CDR3 has 15 amino acids.

This clonotype was seen many times. This rearrangement joins TRBV30 to TRBJ2-2, with 7 nucleotides matching TRBD1. CDR1 and CDR2 (germline): GTSNPN, SVGIG (reference sequence). This CDR3 spans 14 amino acids. V gave up 6 bases and J gave up 1 base; unmatched junction bases: 5. The CDR3, as DNA: TGTGCCTGTCGGGACAGAAAGAACACCGGGGAGCTGTTTTTT. Amino acid sequence: CACRDRKNTGELFF.

This clonotype showed up many times. V and J are TRBV3-1 and TRBJ1-2; TRBD1 matches at 8 bases. J lost 8 bases, V lost 3 bases, and 14 bases had no gene match. The CDR3 loop spans 16 amino acids. Germline V gene lookup returns CDR1 LGHDT and CDR2 YNNKEL (reference sequence). The CDR3 loop is CASSHLTGTGHKGYTF. Here the CDR3 DNA reads TGTGCCAGCAGCCACCTCACCGGGACAGGCCACAAAGGCTACACCTTC.